These T cell receptor beta chains were read from a single sample in a study of T cell changes during pregnancy in multiple sclerosis. Sequencing used immunoSEQ multiplex PCR; TCRdb keeps in-frame clones, though not all of them. The sample lists approximately 44,000 clones, 85% to 95% occurring once. Sequencing was performed on CD8+ T cells from peripheral blood mononuclear cells, taken in the third trimester of pregnancy. The receptor set was obtained from a female donor with multiple sclerosis, enrolled in a pregnancy study. Both conserved end residues are trimmed from each CDR3.

len: 10; v_gene: TRBV6-1; CDR3aa: ASSTGTVGYT
len: 9; v_gene: TRBV5-1; CDR3aa: ASSLTSELF
len: 10; v_gene: TRBV5-6; CDR3aa: ASSAQQETQY
len: 12; v_gene: TRBV27; CDR3aa: ASKGGGGSGTQY
len: 13; v_gene: TRBV6-6; CDR3aa: ASSYETGLNYGYT
len: 14; v_gene: TRBV9; CDR3aa: ASSEAGLAGTDTQY
len: 13; v_gene: TRBV6-5; CDR3aa: ASTWGGDMNTEAF
len: 12; v_gene: TRBV7-9; CDR3aa: ASSLGGGVNEQF
len: 14; v_gene: TRBV28; CDR3aa: ASSNYRTGRTYEQY
len: 13; v_gene: TRBV7-8; CDR3aa: ASTLLAGEGFEQF
len: 13; v_gene: TRBV5-1; CDR3aa: ASSLGQGKHYGYT
len: 13; v_gene: TRBV14; CDR3aa: ASSQEDRFFYEQY
len: 12; v_gene: TRBV5-4; CDR3aa: ASSYDRGGDTIY
len: 13; v_gene: TRBV19; CDR3aa: ASSMILAGFDEQY
len: 14; v_gene: TRBV9; CDR3aa: ASSVTRTGVNYGYT
len: 13; v_gene: TRBV7-6; CDR3aa: ASSLGQDSNQPQH
len: 13; v_gene: TRBV9; CDR3aa: ASSALADTYNEQF
len: 14; v_gene: TRBV7-8; CDR3aa: ASSSGLAGAYNEQF
len: 12; v_gene: TRBV5-4; CDR3aa: ASRPGESYNEQF
len: 10; v_gene: TRBV30; CDR3aa: AWSPETAEAF
len: 13; v_gene: TRBV27; CDR3aa: ASSLKGGGNYGYT
len: 12; v_gene: TRBV7-9; CDR3aa: ASSHHLREGEQF
len: 11; v_gene: TRBV11-3; CDR3aa: ASSLGTVYGYT
len: 12; v_gene: TRBV5-1; CDR3aa: ASRPSGPTYEQY
len: 11; v_gene: TRBV30; CDR3aa: AWKTGIRYEQY
len: 13; v_gene: TRBV19; CDR3aa: ASSAYRDRDYEQY
len: 13; v_gene: TRBV6-1; CDR3aa: ASSEGLAGGETQY